Following are 31 T cell receptor beta chains from one sample sequenced in a study of regulatory T cells in long-lasting Graves disease. Indicated time point: persistent/refractory GD, antithyroid drugs over 5 years with positive TRAb. There was RNA extracted from PBMCs, and the TCR library was made from it. iRepertoire HTBI primers and Arm-PCR of CDR3 regions built TCR beta libraries. TCRdb re-derived calls from the multiplex PCR reads in MiXCR, one entry per CDR3 protein. Altogether 400,000 to 500,000 distinct CDR3 sequences are present, about 20% being singletons, with the ten largest covering around 12%. The specimen comprised peripheral blood mononuclear cells (PBMCs), sampled when the disease was refractory, from a patient treated with antithyroid drugs. The receptors shown here come from a female donor with Graves disease.

The chain employs TRBV7-2 and TRBJ1-1; no definite D call. The CDR3 contains 16 residues. The germline V and J ends were trimmed by 6 bases and 5 bases, with 22 bases remaining between them. CDR1 is SGHTA, CDR2 FQGNSA, per germline. The DNA for the CDR3 is TGTGCCAGCAGTCCGCAAAGTACCCATGCAGGTACTGAAGCTTTCTTT. Protein product: CASSPQSTHAGTEAFF.

This clonotype was found many times. The chain recombines TRBV12-3 or TRBV12-4 with TRBJ1-2; maybe TRBD1 (6 bases). This CDR3 is built from 14 residues. The V and J ends lost 7 bases and 3 bases respectively, with 15 bases between them. The CDR3 DNA is TGTGCCAGCAAGGGAGGGGGTTATGACTATGGCTACACCTTC. It yields the protein CASKGGGYDYGYTF.

The gene calls are TRBV4-3 and TRBJ2-6; D may be TRBD1 (6 bases). Germline CDR1 and CDR2: LGHNA and YSLEER. The CDR3 extends over 15 amino acids. V shed 4 bases and J shed 2 bases, with 9 bases lying between them. The CDR3, as DNA: TGCGCCAGCAGCCTCCGACAGGCTGGGGCCAACGTCCTGACTTTC. This translates into CASSLRQAGANVLTF.

Only a few counts were recorded for this clonotype. Relative to the germline gene, one junction end is altered; a read error may explain this. V gene TRBV7-9 combines with J gene TRBJ1-1; TRBD1 might be the D (5 bases). The germline gives CDR1 SEHNR, CDR2 FQNEAQ (reference sequence). There are 15 residues in the CDR3. This chain's CDR3 is CASRSAPGTGTEALF. In DNA, the CDR3 is TGTGCCAGCAGAAGCGCCCCAGGGACCGGCACTGAAGCTCTCTTT.

This clonotype was recorded many times. CDR3: CATSRGATGELDEKLFF. The CDR3 nucleotides read TGTGCCACCAGCAGAGGCGCGACAGGGGAGTTGGATGAAAAACTGTTTTTT. The chain is built from TRBV15 and TRBJ1-4, with 8 bases identical to TRBD1. The trim removed 1 base at V and 6 bases at J, leaving 10 bases unmatched. CDR1 is LNHNV, CDR2 YYDKDF, per germline (reference sequence). The length of the CDR3 is 17 residues.

In this sample, this clonotype turned up a few times. Here the CDR3 DNA reads TGTGCCAGCAGCCCCCCGGCCGTACTGGAGACCCAGTACTTC. It encodes CASSPPAVLETQYF. The rearrangement uses TRBV7-8 and TRBJ2-5; D call uncertain. The CDR3 covers 14 residues. Trimming took off 5 bases at V and 5 bases at J, with 15 bases between the two ends. Germline-derived CDR1 and CDR2 are SGHVS and FQNEAQ.

This clonotype was seen ten or more times. The J gene is TRBJ2-5, the V gene TRBV20-1; D not certain. The germline V gene encodes CDR1 DFQATT and CDR2 SNEGSKA (reference sequence). Trimming took 3 bases from V and 1 from J, leaving 9 bases between them. CDR3 length: 13 residues. The DNA for the CDR3 is TGCAGTGCTAGGGCCGCCACCCAAGAGACCCAGTACTTC. Translating gives CSARAATQETQYF.

About this clonotype itself: A much bigger clone sits one base away, suggesting this may be a read error. The J gene is TRBJ2-7, the V gene TRBV20-1; D is perhaps TRBD1 (5 bases). Trimming stripped 6 bases from V and 7 bases from J, with 19 bases between. This CDR3 has 13 amino acids. Germline-derived CDR1 and CDR2 are DFQATT and SNEGSKA (reference sequence). The CDR3 DNA sequence: TGCAGTGCGATGAGCAGGGATTTTGCGGAGCAGTACTTC. Its protein product is CSAMSRDFAEQYF.

This clonotype was seen at least ten times. The chain employs TRBV28 and TRBJ1-2; 9 positions match TRBD1. Germline V gene data show CDR1 as MDHEN and CDR2 as SYDVKM. CDR3 size: 17 residues. Unmatched junction bases numbered 16, after V lost 6 bases and J lost 5 bases. DNA for the CDR3: TGTGCCAGCAGCCTAATCGCCGGGACAGGGTGGGGATATGGCTACACCTTC. It codes for CASSLIAGTGWGYGYTF.

This clonotype showed up just a few times. The chain uses TRBV28 and TRBJ2-3; 13 bases match TRBD2. CDR1 MDHEN and CDR2 SYDVKM come from the germline V gene. The J segment lost 4 bases and the V segment lost 5 bases, leaving 6 bases of the junction unmatched. This CDR3 spans 16 amino acids. The CDR3 nucleotides read TGTGCCAGCAGTCGGACTAGCGGGGGTTTGGCAGATACGCAGTATTTT. Translation: CASSRTSGGLADTQYF.

The chain employs TRBV6-1 and TRBJ1-5, with unresolved D. Looked up from germline, CDR1 is MNHNS and CDR2 is SASEGT. CDR3 length: 13 residues. The ends were cut back, 6 bases at V and 3 bases at J, with 9 bases in the middle. CDR3 sequence reads: CASRWGDNQPQHF. The CDR3 DNA sequence: TGTGCCAGCAGGTGGGGTGACAATCAGCCCCAGCATTTT.

V and J are TRBV6-1 and TRBJ1-5; a weak D match, TRBD1 (5 bases). Germline V lookup: CDR1 MNHNS, CDR2 SASEGT. V lost 7 bases and J 0 bases, leaving 13 bases between the germline ends. The CDR3 has 15 amino acids. This CDR3 reads CASTPGTYSNQPQHF. The DNA for the CDR3 is TGTGCCAGCACCCCCGGGACTTATAGCAATCAGCCCCAGCATTTT.

In this sample, this clonotype turned up many times. The gene calls are TRBV10-3 and TRBJ2-4; TRBD2 might be the D (5 bases). In germline, CDR1 is ENHRY, CDR2 SYGVKD. V dropped 0 bases and J dropped 5 bases, with 17 bases sitting between them. This CDR3 is built from 17 residues. The CDR3 DNA is TGTGCCATCAGTGAGTCGGGAGCAGTCTTGGGCCAAAACATTCAGTACTTC. Residues: CAISESGAVLGQNIQYF.

This clonotype was picked up many times. The rearrangement uses TRBV6-5 and TRBJ2-7; 9 bases are shared with TRBD1. Germline V gives CDR1 MNHEY, CDR2 SVGAGI. This CDR3 is built from 18 residues. The ends lost 2 bases at V and 2 bases at J; junction bases unmatched: 13. This CDR3 reads CASSYRDRAPSGAYEQYF. CDR3 bases: TGTGCCAGCAGTTACCGGGACAGGGCCCCTAGCGGAGCCTACGAGCAGTACTTC.

The V call is TRBV20-1, the J call TRBJ2-2, with TRBD2 matching 8 bases. There are 16 residues in the CDR3. Germline V CDR1 and CDR2: DFQATT, SNEGSKA (reference sequence). With 0 bases clipped from V and 6 bases from J, the junction kept 9 bases outside the gene matches. The CDR3 bases are TGCAGTGCTAGAGATCGGTTAGCGGGAAACGCCGGGGAGCTGTTTTTT. Residues: CSARDRLAGNAGELFF.

Only a few counts were recorded for this clonotype. The chain recombines TRBV30 with TRBJ1-1, with 7 bases lining up with TRBD1. Germline assignment: CDR1 GTSNPN and CDR2 SVGIG (reference sequence). J was trimmed by 3 bases and V by 5 bases; bases with no gene match: 12. The CDR3 is made up of 15 amino acids. CDR3 loop: CAWLTNRGWDTEAFF. The DNA of the CDR3 is TGTGCCTGGCTGACTAACAGGGGTTGGGACACTGAAGCTTTCTTT.

This clonotype appeared a few times. The rearrangement uses TRBV29-1 and TRBJ2-7, with D possibly TRBD1 on 6 matching bases. This CDR3 spans 14 amino acids. V lost 5 bases to trimming and J lost 2 bases, with 16 bases between them. Germline CDR1 and CDR2: SQVTM and ANQGSEA. The CDR3 here is CSVYPDSSPYEQYF. The DNA for the CDR3 is TGCAGCGTTTACCCGGACAGCTCCCCCTACGAGCAGTACTTC.

For this clonotype: This may stem from a read error, because a much larger clone lies one nucleotide away. This chain links TRBV12-3 or TRBV12-4 with TRBJ1-1, with D perhaps matching TRBD1 (6 bases). With 3 bases removed from V and 1 base from J, the gap between germline ends came to 21 bases. This CDR3 spans 18 amino acids. The CDR3: CASSFRRQALQSNTEAFF. CDR3 nucleotide sequence: TGTGCCAGCAGTTTTAGGAGACAGGCCCTTCAATCGAACACTGAAGCTTTCTTT.

This clonotype came up many times. The J gene is TRBJ2-7, the V gene TRBV5-1, with D perhaps being TRBD1 or TRBD2 (5 bases each). CDR1 is SGHRS and CDR2 is YFSETQ in the germline V gene. V was clipped by 4 bases and J by 6 bases, with 20 bases between them. CDR3 length equals 15 residues. The CDR3 region is CASSPRLRQGPEQYF. The CDR3 coding sequence is TGCGCCAGCAGCCCGCGTTTGCGGCAGGGACCCGAGCAGTACTTC.

This clonotype was detected many times. V is TRBV6-6 and J is TRBJ2-7; D possibly corresponds to TRBD1 (5 bases). The V gene lost 0 bases and the J gene lost 2 bases, with 11 bases spanning the gap. This CDR3 region has 15 residues. From germline, CDR1 is MNHNY and CDR2 SVGAGI (reference sequence). The CDR3 nucleotides are TGTGCCAGCAGTTACTCGGGGCGGCCTACCTACGAGCAGTACTTC. Translation: CASSYSGRPTYEQYF.

This clonotype has a count of ten or more. The chain employs TRBV12-3 or TRBV12-4 and TRBJ2-7; TRBD1 matches at 8 bases. V lost 5 bases, J lost 7 bases, and 16 bases stayed unmatched. The CDR3 is 16 amino acids. This CDR3 reads CASSPYRQGSPWEQYF. The CDR3 bases are TGTGCCAGCAGTCCTTACCGACAGGGGAGCCCGTGGGAGCAGTACTTC.

The sample holds many counts of this clonotype. V gene TRBV7-2 combines with J gene TRBJ2-5; 10 nucleotides agree with TRBD2. V was clipped by 5 bases and J by 3 bases; unmatched bases: 9. Germline V gene lookup returns CDR1 SGHTA and CDR2 FQGNSA. The CDR3 consists of 16 residues. CDR3 amino acids: CASSPLGLAGEETQYF. CDR3 DNA: TGTGCCAGCAGCCCCCTCGGGCTAGCGGGAGAAGAGACCCAGTACTTC.

The CDR3: CASSAGVLDEKLFF. In DNA, the CDR3 is TGTGCCAGCAGCGCAGGGGTTTTGGATGAAAAACTGTTTTTT. The chain links TRBV7-6 to TRBJ1-4; weak D call: TRBD1 (6 bases). Trimming shortened V by 5 bases and J by 6 bases, and 13 bases separated the two germline ends. The CDR3 is 14 residues long. Germline V CDR1 and CDR2: SGHVS, FNYEAQ.

The chain carries TRBV11-2 and TRBJ2-7; D is undetermined. Trimming shortened V by 0 bases and J by 2 bases, and 8 bases separated the two germline ends. Germline loops: CDR1 SGHAT, CDR2 FQNNGV. The CDR3 loop spans 14 amino acids. In DNA, the CDR3 is TGTGCCAGCAGCTTAGATCCGGCGGCCTACGAGCAGTACTTC. It is translated as CASSLDPAAYEQYF. Looking up the rest from reference TRBV11-2 and TRBJ2-7 gives the full variable domain: EAGVAQSPRYKIIEKRQSVAFWCNPISGHATLYWYQQILGQGPKLLIQFQNNGVVDDSQLPKDRFSAERLKGVDSTLKIQPAKLEDSAVYLCASSLDPAAYEQYFGPGTRLTVT.

Turning to this clonotype: A read error is possible here, since a much larger clone lies one base away. This chain joins TRBV12-3 or TRBV12-4 and TRBJ2-5; the D gene is possibly TRBD2 (5 bases). This CDR3 contains 11 residues. Trimming shortened V by 6 bases and J by 9 bases, and 11 bases separated the two germline ends. CDR3 in DNA: TGTGCCAGCAGCTTCAAGGAGGCCCAGTACTTC. It specifies CASSFKEAQYF.

This clonotype was detected only a few times. The rearrangement joins TRBV20-1 to TRBJ2-1; D perhaps matches TRBD2 (7 bases). CDR1 and CDR2 from the germline V gene are DFQATT and SNEGSKA (reference sequence). V was cut by 6 bases and J by 2 bases, with 20 bases left in between. This CDR3 has 16 residues. CDR3 sequence: CSAYSGGGHPYNEQFF. The CDR3 DNA reads as TGCAGTGCCTACTCTGGCGGGGGACACCCCTACAATGAGCAGTTCTTC.

This sequence joins TRBV7-9 and TRBJ2-5, with D perhaps TRBD2 (6 bases). This CDR3 spans 14 amino acids. V was shortened by 3 bases and J by 3 bases, with 11 bases between the two germline ends. Germline V lookup: CDR1 SEHNR, CDR2 FQNEAQ (reference sequence). The CDR3 is CASSFMSGEETQYF. The CDR3, as DNA: TGTGCCAGCAGCTTTATGTCGGGGGAAGAGACCCAGTACTTC. Supplemented by reference TRBV7-9 and TRBJ2-5, the full variable domain reads DTGVSQNPRHKITKRGQNVTFRCDPISEHNRLYWYRQTLGQGPEFLTYFQNEAQLEKSRLLSDRFSAERPKGSFSTLEIQRTEQGDSAMYLCASSFMSGEETQYFGPGTRLLVL.

The chain links TRBV4-3 to TRBJ2-7, with a possible D match to TRBD1 (7 bases). The V end was cut by 3 bases, the J end by 2 bases, with 17 bases between. The CDR3 has 16 residues. Germline lookup yields CDR1 LGHNA and CDR2 YSLEER. Written as DNA, the CDR3 is TGCGCCAGCAGCCAGGGGAGGACAGGAGTTCCCTACGAGCAGTACTTC. Translation: CASSQGRTGVPYEQYF.

V is TRBV7-2 and J is TRBJ2-2, with a tentative D call TRBD1 (8 bases). Germline CDR1 and CDR2: SGHTA and FQGNSA. The length of the CDR3 is 15 residues. V shed 8 bases and J shed 4 bases, with 17 bases lying between them. CDR3 loop: CASAPTGEGTGELFF. CDR3 DNA sequence: TGTGCCAGCGCGCCGACAGGGGAGGGCACCGGGGAGCTGTTTTTT. The whole variable domain, filled in from reference TRBV7-2 and TRBJ2-2, reads GAGVSQSPSNKVTEKGKDVELRCDPISGHTALYWYRQSLGQGLEFLIYFQGNSAPDKSGLPSDRFSAERTGGSVSTLTIQRTQQEDSAVYLCASAPTGEGTGELFFGEGSRLTVL.

At least ten counts were recorded for this clonotype. This rearrangement joins TRBV12-3 or TRBV12-4 to TRBJ2-4; 7 bases match TRBD2. J gave up 8 bases and V 6 bases, and 10 bases lay outside the gene matches. CDR3 length: 14 residues. This CDR3 reads CASSPGLGGDIQYF. Here the CDR3 DNA reads TGTGCCAGCAGCCCGGGACTTGGGGGGGACATTCAGTACTTC.

V is TRBV9 and J is TRBJ2-7; perhaps TRBD2 as D (6 bases). The germline gives CDR1 SGDLS, CDR2 YYNGEE. CDR3 size: 15 residues. The V end lost 0 bases, the J end lost 0 bases, and 10 bases lay between the germline ends. The CDR3 DNA follows: TGTGCCAGCAGCGTAGGGGACGGGAGCTCCTACGAGCAGTACTTC. It yields the protein CASSVGDGSSYEQYF.